The 5 T cell receptor beta chains given below trace back to one sample, sequenced in a study of blood T cell repertoires in COVID-19. Sequenced by immunoSEQ multiplex PCR; TCRdb stores in-frame clones only, minus some. The sample includes approximately 170,000 clones, about nine tenths seen only once; the top ten take approximately 11%. The sample was peripheral blood. The receptors come from a woman aged 55-70 years with COVID-19, enrolled during active disease.

V is TRBV5-1 and J is TRBJ2-7; 12 nucleotides match TRBD2. This CDR3 has 16 residues. Per the germline V gene, CDR1 is SGHRS and CDR2 is YFSETQ. V shed 4 bases, J shed 5 bases, and the junction held 10 bases outside the gene matches. CDR3 nucleotides: TGCGCCAGCAGCCCCCTCCGACTAGCGGGAGACAACGAGCAGTACTTC. Protein: CASSPLRLAGDNEQYF. Filled out from reference TRBV5-1 and TRBJ2-7, the complete variable domain reads KAGVTQTPRYLIKTRGQQVTLSCSPISGHRSVSWYQQTPGQGLQFLFEYFSETQRNKGNFPGRFSGRQFSNSRSEMNVSTLELGDSALYLCASSPLRLAGDNEQYFGPGTRLTVT.

The CDR3 nucleotides read TGTGCCAGTAGTACCGAAACAGGGTCCGGGGAGCTGTTTTTT. As protein: CASSTETGSGELFF. The rearrangement links TRBV19 to TRBJ2-2; tentative D call: TRBD1 (6 bases). The CDR3 has 14 amino acids. Germline V gives CDR1 LNHDA, CDR2 SQIVND (reference sequence). Trimming removed 4 bases at V and 6 bases at J, with 12 bases between. Using reference TRBV19 and TRBJ2-2 for the parts outside the CDR3, the full variable domain is DGGITQSPKYLFRKEGQNVTLSCEQNLNHDAMYWYRQDPGQGLRLIYYSQIVNDFQKGDIAEGYSVSREKKESFPLTVTSAQKNPTAFYLCASSTETGSGELFFGEGSRLTVL.

The chain has TRBV4-3 and TRBJ1-2; 7 bases align to TRBD1. V gave up 4 bases and J gave up 8 bases; unmatched junction bases: 16. The length of the CDR3 is 16 residues. The germline V gene encodes CDR1 LGHNA and CDR2 YSLEER. The CDR3 region has the DNA TGCGCCAGCAGCCTGAACTCGGGACAGAGTTCGGGCGGCTACACCTTC. It codes for CASSLNSGQSSGGYTF.

The chain carries TRBV5-6 and TRBJ1-2, with D possibly being TRBD1 (5 bases). Trimming removed 4 bases from V and 8 bases from J, with 15 bases in between. Germline values: CDR1 SGHDT, CDR2 YYEEEE. CDR3 size: 13 residues. This CDR3 reads CASSPNRWGGYTF. As DNA, the CDR3 is TGTGCCAGCAGCCCGAACCGGTGGGGCGGCTACACCTTC.

This chain uses TRBV5-4 with TRBJ1-2; maybe TRBD1 (5 bases). This CDR3 has 16 amino acids. Trimming pared 0 bases from V and 1 base from J, leaving 13 bases between. The germline gives CDR1 SGHNT, CDR2 YYREEE (reference sequence). CDR3 in DNA: TGTGCCAGCAGCTTGGTTAGAGGCAGGGATAACTATGGCTACACCTTC. This encodes CASSLVRGRDNYGYTF.